Described below is a single T cell receptor beta chain sequence and its context. Time point defined: patch test 2, 6 weeks after DPC sensitization. The treatment here: therapeutic diphenylcyclopropenone sensitization with weekly scalp DPC. Sequencing started from total RNA isolated from unfractionated whole blood. This sample is part of a study of human T cells and chemical hapten exposure. As for the study in general: In the roughly 25-week study, patients were dosed weekly with diphenylcyclopropenone on the scalp throughout. Yields of TCR per sample differed, chiefly owing to small differences in pooled library volume.

For the library, individual cDNA molecules each received unique molecular identifiers. TCRdb re-derived calls from the RACE reads in MiXCR, one entry per CDR3 protein. The data hold 350,000 to 400,000 distinct CDR3 sequences, with 6% to 7% observed a single time. The V and J ends lost 2 bases and 4 bases respectively, with 12 bases between them. This CDR3 has 14 amino acids. CDR1 is PRHDT, CDR2 FYEKMQ, per germline (reference sequence). J is TRBJ2-7 and V is TRBV13; a possible D gene is TRBD2 (6 bases). The sample consisted of whole blood, taken in connection with sensitization to the hapten diphenylcyclopropenone (DPC). The sequence came from a woman aged 18-29 years with alopecia areata. Some clones in this sample may be carry-over from other donors' samples. The CDR3 is CASSLRGRGYEQYF. The CDR3 bases are TGTGCCAGCAGCTTACGCGGTCGGGGGTACGAGCAGTACTTC.